What follows are 9 T cell receptor beta chains derived from one specimen sequenced in a study of T-cell reconstitution after alpha-beta-depleted transplantation in children. TCRbeta library construction was performed incorporating unique molecular identifiers. TCRdb re-analysed the PCR reads in MiXCR, keeping a single row per CDR3 protein. The table shows fewer than 550,000 distinct CDR3 sequences, with roughly 10% occurring only once. This sample comprised PBMCs, mostly from graft donor cells, obtained 180 days after TCRalphabeta/CD19-depleted stem cell transplant. The receptors derive from a female patient aged 2 to 10 who had a stem cell transplant for aplastic anemia, so the T cells may come from the graft donor.

The rearrangement uses TRBV5-6 and TRBJ2-7; 8 bases map to TRBD1. Germline-derived CDR1 and CDR2 are SGHDT and YYEEEE. The CDR3 is made up of 16 amino acids. V dropped 0 bases and J dropped 0; count of bases not matched to a gene: 5. For the CDR3, the DNA is TGTGCCAGCAGCTTGGAGGCCAGGGGGCTCTCCTACGAGCAGTACGTC. Translated, it gives CASSLEARGLSYEQYV.

CDR3 nucleotides: TGTGCCAGCTCACCTCTGCCGGTGAGCACAGATACGCAGTATTTT. As protein: CASSPLPVSTDTQYF. The rearrangement links TRBV18 to TRBJ2-3; D call uncertain. The CDR3 spans 15 residues. The V end lost 3 bases, the J end lost 0 bases, and 10 bases lay between the germline ends. Germline assignment: CDR1 KGHSH and CDR2 LQKENI.

The chain joins TRBV6-1 to TRBJ1-6, with D possibly matching TRBD1 (5 bases). From germline, CDR1 is MNHNS and CDR2 SASEGT. V was shortened by 5 bases and J by 5 bases, with 10 bases between the two germline ends. The CDR3 runs 14 residues. CDR3 protein: CASSPRQNNSPLHF. The CDR3 coding sequence is TGTGCCAGCAGTCCAAGACAGAATAATTCACCCCTCCACTTT.

This clonotype was seen ten or more times. This chain joins TRBV7-8 and TRBJ2-2; 11 bases map to TRBD2. The ends lost 5 bases at V and 6 bases at J; junction bases unmatched: 8. The CDR3 is 16 amino acids. Germline CDR1 SGHVS, CDR2 FQNEAQ. CDR3 coding DNA: TGTGCCAGCAGCCCCCGGGTAGCGGGAGGGTCCGGGGAGCTGTTTTTT. Its protein is CASSPRVAGGSGELFF. Combining the CDR3 with reference TRBV7-8 and TRBJ2-2 gives the whole variable domain GAGVSQSPRYKVAKRGQDVALRCDPISGHVSLFWYQQALGQGPEFLTYFQNEAQLDKSGLPSDRFFAERPEGSVSTLKIQRTQQEDSAVYLCASSPRVAGGSGELFFGEGSRLTVL.

This clonotype was counted ten times or more. The J gene is TRBJ2-3, the V gene TRBV5-1; 11 nucleotides agree with TRBD2. The CDR3 length is 14 residues. CDR1 is SGHRS, CDR2 YFSETQ, per germline. Germline trimming cut 4 bases from V and 7 bases from J; bases unmatched to any gene: 5. The CDR3 is CASSPGLAENTQYF. In DNA form, the CDR3 reads TGCGCCAGCAGCCCGGGACTAGCGGAAAATACGCAGTATTTT.

The chain recombines TRBV9 with TRBJ2-7, with D perhaps TRBD1 (6 bases). Germline loops: CDR1 SGDLS, CDR2 YYNGEE. The V gene lost 0 bases and the J gene lost 1 base, with 8 bases spanning the gap. The CDR3 totals 14 residues. The CDR3 nucleotides read TGTGCCAGCAGCGTAGAGGGACATTCCTACGAGCAGTACTTC. It yields the protein CASSVEGHSYEQYF.

The genes are TRBV6-6 and TRBJ2-7, with D possibly being TRBD1 (5 bases). The V gene lost 7 bases and the J gene lost 5 bases, with 15 bases spanning the gap. Germline lookup yields CDR1 MNHNY and CDR2 SVGAGI (reference sequence). CDR3 length: 13 residues. DNA for the CDR3: TGTGCCAGCAATTTTTTCCAGGGCAACGAGCAGTACTTC. Its translation is CASNFFQGNEQYF.

The chain employs TRBV18 and TRBJ2-7; the match to TRBD2 covers 8 bases. CDR1 is KGHSH, CDR2 LQKENI, per germline. V dropped 0 bases and J dropped 5; count of bases not matched to a gene: 9. CDR3 length: 16 residues. The CDR3 DNA reads as TGTGCCAGCTCACCACCGAACGGGAGGGCCGGCGACGAGCAGTACTTC. Its protein product is CASSPPNGRAGDEQYF.

This chain links TRBV9 with TRBJ2-7; TRBD2 might be the D (6 bases). CDR1 and CDR2 (germline): SGDLS, YYNGEE. The CDR3 runs 14 residues. Trimming cost V 3 bases and J 3 bases, with 13 bases left between them. The CDR3 DNA sequence: TGTGCCAGCAGCGGGACGGGGGAGATCTACGAGCAGTACTTC. Protein: CASSGTGEIYEQYF.